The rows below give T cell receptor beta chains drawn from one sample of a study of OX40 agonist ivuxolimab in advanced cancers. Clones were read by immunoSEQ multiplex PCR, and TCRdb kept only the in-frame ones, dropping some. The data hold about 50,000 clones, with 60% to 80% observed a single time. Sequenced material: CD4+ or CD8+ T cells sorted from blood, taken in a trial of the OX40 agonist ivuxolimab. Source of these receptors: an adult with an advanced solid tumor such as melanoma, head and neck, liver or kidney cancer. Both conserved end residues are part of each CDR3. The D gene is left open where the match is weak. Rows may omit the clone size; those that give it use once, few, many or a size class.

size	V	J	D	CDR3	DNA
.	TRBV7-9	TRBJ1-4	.	CASSSRGTNEKLFF	TGTGCCAGCAGCTCCCGGGGGACTAATGAAAAACTGTTTTTT
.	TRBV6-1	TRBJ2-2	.	CASSMGQPNTGELFF	TGTGCCAGCAGTATGGGGCAACCGAACACCGGGGAGCTGTTTTTT
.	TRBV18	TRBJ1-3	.	CASSPSIGGPGNTIYF	TGTGCCAGCTCACCAAGCATCGGGGGCCCTGGAAACACCATATATTTT
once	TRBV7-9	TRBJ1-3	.	CASSNAGNTIYF	TGTGCCAGCAGCAATGCTGGAAACACCATATATTTT
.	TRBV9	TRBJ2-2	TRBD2	CASSSLAGNGELFF	TGTGCCAGCAGCTCCTTAGCGGGGAACGGGGAGCTGTTTTTT
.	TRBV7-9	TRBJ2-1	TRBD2	CASSARGGLAGGMQFF	TGTGCCAGCAGCGCCCGCGGGGGCCTAGCGGGGGGAATGCAGTTCTTC
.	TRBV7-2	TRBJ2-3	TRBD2	CASSLGGGPSSTDTQYF	TGTGCCAGCAGCTTGGGGGGGGGACCATCCAGCACAGATACGCAGTATTTT
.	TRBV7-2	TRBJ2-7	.	CASSRYTRGDGQYF	TGTGCCAGCAGCCGATACACACGGGGAGATGGGCAGTACTTC
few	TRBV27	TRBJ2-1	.	CASSSSRRAYNEQFF	TGTGCCAGCAGTTCATCCCGGAGGGCCTACAATGAGCAGTTCTTC
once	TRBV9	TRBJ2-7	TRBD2	CASSVEGGSSYEQYF	TGTGCCAGCAGCGTAGAGGGCGGGAGCTCCTACGAGCAGTACTTC
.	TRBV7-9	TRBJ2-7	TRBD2	CASSSTSGTF	TGTGCCAGCAGCTCGACTAGCGGTACGTTC
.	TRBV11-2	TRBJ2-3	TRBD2	CASSNRLAGGYTDTQYF	TGTGCCAGCAGCAACCGACTAGCGGGGGGCTACACAGATACGCAGTATTTT
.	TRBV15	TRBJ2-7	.	CATRGASFPYEQYF	TGTGCCACCAGGGGAGCGAGCTTCCCCTACGAGCAGTACTTC
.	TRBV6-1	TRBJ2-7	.	CASRGGPPSYEQYF	TGTGCCAGTAGAGGAGGTCCACCGTCCTACGAGCAGTACTTC